The T cell receptor beta chain under discussion was sequenced for a study of beta chain features in type 1 diabetes. Broader study findings: Naive, central memory and regulatory TCRB repertoires appeared more similar among patients than healthy donors. Whatever favoring of shorter templates PCR might show would apply equally to patients and controls. Lower insertion and higher deletion counts appeared at VDJ junctions in type 1 diabetes patients. A moderate, significant TCRB CDR3 shortening appeared in type 1 diabetes across four CD4+ subsets.

This clone was detected a few times. The antigen remains unidentified. The CDR3 is made up of 13 amino acids. The germline CDR1 and CDR2 sequences are LNHDA and SQIVND (reference sequence). Trimming took off 6 bases at V and 1 base at J, with 9 bases between the two ends. Isolation of CD4+ naive, central memory, regulatory and stem cell-like memory cells was achieved by sorting via CD45RO/CCR7/CD25/CD127/CD95/CD27. Expressed TCRB transcripts got sequenced, as all isolated RNA was reverse transcribed. Some clones are missing from TCRdb's copy, which holds only in-frame ones; the method was immunoSEQ multiplex PCR. This table has about 47,000 clones, roughly 47% appearing once.

The origin of this receptor is a man younger than 40 with type 1 diabetes. Material for sequencing was stem cell memory CD4+ T cells from blood. The V and J genes are TRBV19 and TRBJ1-1; the D gene is possibly TRBD1 (6 bases). The CDR3 protein is CASRTTGNTEAFF. The CDR3 nucleotides are TGTGCCAGTAGGACGACAGGGAACACTGAAGCTTTCTTT.